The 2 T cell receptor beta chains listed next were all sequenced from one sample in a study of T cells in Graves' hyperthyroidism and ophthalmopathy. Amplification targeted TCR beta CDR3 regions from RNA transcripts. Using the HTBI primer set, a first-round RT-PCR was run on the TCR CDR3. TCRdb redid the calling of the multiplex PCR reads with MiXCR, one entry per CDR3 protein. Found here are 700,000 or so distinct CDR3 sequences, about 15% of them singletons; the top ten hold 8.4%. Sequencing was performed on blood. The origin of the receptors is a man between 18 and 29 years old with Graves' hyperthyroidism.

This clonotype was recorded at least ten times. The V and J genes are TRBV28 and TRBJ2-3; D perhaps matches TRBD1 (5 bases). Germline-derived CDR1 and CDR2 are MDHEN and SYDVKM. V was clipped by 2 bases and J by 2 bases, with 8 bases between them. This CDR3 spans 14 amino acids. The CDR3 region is CASSLTGDTDTQYF. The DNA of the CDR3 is TGTGCCAGCAGTTTAACAGGAGACACAGATACGCAGTATTTT.

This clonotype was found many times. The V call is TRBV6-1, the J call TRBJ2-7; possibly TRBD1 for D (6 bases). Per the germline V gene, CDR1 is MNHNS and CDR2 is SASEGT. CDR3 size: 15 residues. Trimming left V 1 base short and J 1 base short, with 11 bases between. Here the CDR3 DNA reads TGTGCCAGCAGTGAAGATGGGACACTATCCTACGAGCAGTACTTC. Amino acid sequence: CASSEDGTLSYEQYF.